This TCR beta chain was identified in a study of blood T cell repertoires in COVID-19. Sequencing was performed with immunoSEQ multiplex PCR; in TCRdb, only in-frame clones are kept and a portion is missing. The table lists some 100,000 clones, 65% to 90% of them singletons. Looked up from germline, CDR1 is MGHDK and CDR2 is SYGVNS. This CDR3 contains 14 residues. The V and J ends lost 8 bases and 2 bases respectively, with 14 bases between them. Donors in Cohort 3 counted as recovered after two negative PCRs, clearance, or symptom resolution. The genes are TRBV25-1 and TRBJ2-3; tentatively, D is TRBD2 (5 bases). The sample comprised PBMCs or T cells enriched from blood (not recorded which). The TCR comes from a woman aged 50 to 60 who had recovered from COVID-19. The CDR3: CASGLLGSTDTQYF. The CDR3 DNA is TGTGCCAGCGGTCTACTAGGCTCCACAGATACGCAGTATTTT.